This T cell receptor beta chain was captured in a study of blood T cell repertoires in COVID-19 (TCRdb year 2020). For the study in its entirety: Samples from collaborators originated in the United States, Italy and Spain and spanned both the acute and convalescent phases of COVID-19. The material from the prospective study consisted of cDNA or gDNA derived from T cells, B-cell-depleted T cells, or PBMCs. The dataset comprised deeply sampled blood TCRbeta repertoires from subjects exposed to, actively infected with, or recovered from COVID-19. The repertoires were released in a freely available public database meant as a resource for research on the immune response to SARS-CoV-2. The samples were drawn from the first 160 participants of the ongoing ImmuneRACE study and from 1,200 or so subjects provided by 6 global collaborators. The sample metadata nearly always contained a de-identified subject ID, COVID-19 status, age in years and sex. Where available, HLA class I and class II types were obtained from metadata supplied by the sample provider rather than from assay-based typing. What the research found in general, with its limitations: The quantity of clinical and demographic metadata differed by source and by participant and was supplied without curation.

TCRbeta CDR3 regions were amplified from genomic DNA using the immunoSEQ Assay, a bias-controlled multiplex PCR. Regarding the original processing steps: Within the assay, amplification of reference gene primers was used to estimate how many nucleated cells each sample contained. Sequence reads were collapsed and filtered to measure the absolute abundance of every unique TCRbeta CDR3 rearrangement. For each sample, productive Simpson clonality was calculated as the square root of Simpson's diversity index across productive rearrangements. TCRdb's version of the immuneACCESS table is confined to in-frame rearrangements and falls short of the full clone set. An unresolved V gene accounts for under half of the shortfall where checked; the remainder is of unknown origin. V, J and clone size were drawn from that table, and D and trimming were deduced from the DNA. The sample table records around 120,000 clones; around 87% of these occur just once. In total, the top ten clones hold 25% to 30% of the sample.

On this clone: The antigen this receptor binds is unknown. No qualities accompany the bases; no much larger clone lies one base away.

The CDR3 goes from the cysteine to the phenylalanine over 10 residues. The read is trimmed to its CDR3 DNA, 30 bases read in frame from base 1. The collaborating institutions used their own protocols to collect whole blood in K2EDTA tubes. For TCRbeta analysis, collaborators shipped samples as frozen whole blood, isolated PBMCs, or DNA extracted from either of those sample types. The sequence derives from a woman between 65 and 79 years old with acute or convalescent COVID-19. This sequence uses TRBV21-1 and TRBJ2-7; TRBD1 reflects the table's D call only, with no check against the DNA. TRBV21-1 is shown as a pseudogene. The sequenced material came from peripheral blood. The DNA is as follows: TGTGCCAGCAGCGTCAACGAGCAGTACTTC. The resulting protein is CASSVNEQYF.